What follows are 15 T cell receptor beta chains derived from one specimen sequenced in a study of blood T cell repertoires in COVID-19. Sequencing was performed with immunoSEQ multiplex PCR; in TCRdb, only in-frame clones are kept and a portion is missing. The sample holds 200,000 to 250,000 clones, around 90% seen once. The sequenced sample was peripheral blood. The receptors derive from a man aged 55 to 70 who had recovered from COVID-19.

The chain is built from TRBV18 and TRBJ2-7, with 13 bases that match TRBD2. CDR3 length: 16 residues. The V segment lost 6 bases and the J segment 2 bases; nucleotides outside the gene matches: 7. Germline loops: CDR1 KGHSH, CDR2 LQKENI. CDR3 region: CASSHRLAGGAYEQYF. CDR3 bases: TGTGCCAGCTCCCACCGACTAGCGGGAGGAGCCTACGAGCAGTACTTC.

A few counts support this clone. V usage is TRBV9 and J usage is TRBJ2-5, with TRBD2 identical over 14 bases. This CDR3 spans 17 amino acids. The V and J ends lost 0 bases and 5 bases, in that order; junction bases with no gene match: 6. Germline lookup yields CDR1 SGDLS and CDR2 YYNGEE. The CDR3 sequence is CASSVARLAGGPETQYF. CDR3 coding DNA: TGTGCCAGCAGCGTAGCTCGACTAGCGGGGGGGCCGGAGACCCAGTACTTC.

This rearrangement joins TRBV28 to TRBJ1-2, with TRBD1 identical over 12 bases. Per germline, CDR1 MDHEN and CDR2 SYDVKM. The V segment lost 3 bases and the J segment 5 bases; nucleotides outside the gene matches: 7. The CDR3 length is 16 residues. This CDR3 reads CASSFPSGQGAYGYTF. In DNA, the CDR3 is TGTGCCAGCAGTTTTCCCTCGGGACAGGGGGCGTATGGCTACACCTTC.

The rearrangement uses TRBV19 and TRBJ1-2; possibly TRBD1 for D (5 bases). Trimming took 5 bases from V and 4 from J, leaving 8 bases between them. CDR1 is LNHDA, CDR2 SQIVND, per germline (reference sequence). This CDR3 contains 12 residues. CDR3 sequence reads: CASSVTGYGYTF. The CDR3 DNA reads as TGTGCCAGTAGTGTTACAGGCTATGGCTACACCTTC.

CDR3 DNA: TGTGCCAGCTCCCCTGCTAGGCGTCTCACAGATACGCAGTATTTT. Translation: CASSPARRLTDTQYF. The chain couples TRBV18 to TRBJ2-3; D remains ambiguous. Germline V CDR1 and CDR2: KGHSH, LQKENI. V lost 6 bases and J 2 bases, leaving 15 bases between the germline ends. The CDR3 contains 15 residues. The full variable domain, its missing parts supplied by reference TRBV18 and TRBJ2-3, is NAGVMQNPRHLVRRRGQEARLRCSPMKGHSHVYWYRQLPEEGLKFMVYLQKENIIDESGMPKERFSAEFPKEGPSILRIQQVVRGDSAAYFCASSPARRLTDTQYFGPGTRLTVL.

This clone was counted a single time. This rearrangement joins TRBV6-5 to TRBJ2-5; D possibly corresponds to TRBD1 (6 bases). The CDR3 consists of 14 residues. Germline V gene data show CDR1 as MNHEY and CDR2 as SVGAGI. Trimming left V 2 bases short and J 2 bases short, with 9 bases between. The CDR3 DNA reads TGTGCCAGCAGTTACGGGGGCAGTCAAGAGACCCAGTACTTC. Translating it yields CASSYGGSQETQYF.

The chain couples TRBV4-1 to TRBJ2-6; 13 bases align to TRBD2. V lost 2 bases, J lost 0 bases, and 4 bases stayed unmatched. CDR3 size: 19 residues. The germline gives CDR1 MGHRA, CDR2 YSYEKL. The CDR3 nucleotides read TGCGCCAGCAGCCAACCGGGACTAGCGGGGTCCTCTGGGGCCAACGTCCTGACTTTC. This gives the protein CASSQPGLAGSSGANVLTF.

The rearrangement links TRBV28 to TRBJ2-5; possible D gene TRBD2, 6 bases. Germline V gene sequence: CDR1 MDHEN, CDR2 SYDVKM. The CDR3 sequence is 16 residues long. Trimming pared 3 bases from V and 0 bases from J, leaving 14 bases between. The DNA for the CDR3 is TGTGCCAGCAGTTTGGGACTCAGGAGTTACCAAGAGACCCAGTACTTC. Protein: CASSLGLRSYQETQYF.

This chain's CDR3 is CASSPFPSQGAGEETQYF. The CDR3 DNA is TGTGCCAGCAGCCCTTTCCCTTCGCAGGGGGCAGGAGAAGAGACCCAGTACTTC. The gene calls are TRBV9 and TRBJ2-5, with 8 bases fitting TRBD1. Germline V gene data show CDR1 as SGDLS and CDR2 as YYNGEE. J lost 3 bases, V lost 4 bases, and 17 bases had no gene match. The CDR3 has 18 amino acids.

The rearrangement uses TRBV24-1 and TRBJ1-5, with a weak D call TRBD1 (5 bases). V was shortened by 4 bases and J by 5 bases, with 11 bases between the two germline ends. This CDR3 spans 14 amino acids. CDR1 is KGHDR and CDR2 is SFDVKD in the germline V gene. CDR3 DNA sequence: TGTGCCACCAGTGAACCAGGGAGGGATCAGCCCCAGCATTTT. Translation gives CATSEPGRDQPQHF.

J is TRBJ2-7 and V is TRBV19; 9 bases map to TRBD1. Germline V CDR1 and CDR2: LNHDA, SQIVND (reference sequence). There are 16 residues in the CDR3. Trimming cost V 4 bases and J 6 bases; bases outside gene matches: 13. The chain's CDR3 is CASSTLPGQGYLEQYF. The DNA for the CDR3 is TGTGCCAGTAGTACGTTACCGGGACAGGGATACCTCGAGCAGTACTTC.

The chain employs TRBV6-5 and TRBJ1-1, with a tentative D call TRBD1 (5 bases). The germline V gene encodes CDR1 MNHEY and CDR2 SVGAGI. Trimming removed 6 bases from V and 4 bases from J, with 15 bases in between. This CDR3 is 14 amino acids long. The CDR3 spells CASSRDGEVTEAFF. The CDR3 nucleotides are TGTGCCAGCAGCCGGGACGGGGAGGTCACTGAAGCTTTCTTT.

This clone was detected once. In DNA form, the CDR3 reads TGTGCCAGCAGCGCTCCGACAGGGTCCCGTGAAGCTTTCTTT. This gives the protein CASSAPTGSREAFF. The chain is built from TRBV3-1 (or the pseudogene TRBV3-2) and TRBJ1-1, with TRBD1 matching over 7 bases. The CDR3 sequence is 14 residues long. Germline V gene data show CDR1 as LGHDT and CDR2 as YNNKEL (reference sequence). The V segment lost 5 bases and the J segment 7 bases; nucleotides outside the gene matches: 10.

This rearrangement joins TRBV7-8 to TRBJ1-1; 10 bases align to TRBD1. The germline V gene encodes CDR1 SGHVS and CDR2 FQNEAQ. V gave up 5 bases and J gave up 1 base; unmatched junction bases: 4. This CDR3 comprises 15 residues. This chain's CDR3 is CASSQWDRGNTEAFF. In DNA, the CDR3 is TGTGCCAGCAGCCAGTGGGACAGGGGGAACACTGAAGCTTTCTTT.

V gene TRBV10-3 combines with J gene TRBJ2-1; perhaps TRBD2 as D (5 bases). Deletions cut 0 bases from V and 8 bases from J, with 17 bases between. There are 16 residues in the CDR3. Germline V CDR1 and CDR2: ENHRY, SYGVKD. CDR3 in amino acids: CAISESASSRNHEQFF. Written as DNA, the CDR3 is TGTGCCATCAGTGAGTCGGCTAGCTCGAGGAATCATGAGCAGTTCTTC.